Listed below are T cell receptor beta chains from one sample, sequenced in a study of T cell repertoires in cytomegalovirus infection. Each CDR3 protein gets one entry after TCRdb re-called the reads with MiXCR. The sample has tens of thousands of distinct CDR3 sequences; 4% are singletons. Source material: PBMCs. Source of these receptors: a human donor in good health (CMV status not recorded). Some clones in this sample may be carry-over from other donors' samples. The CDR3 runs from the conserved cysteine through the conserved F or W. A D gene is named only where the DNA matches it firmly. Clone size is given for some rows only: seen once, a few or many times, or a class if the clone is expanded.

CDR3nt: TGTGCCAGCAGCGGCGTGGGACCGCCGTACGAGCAGTACTTC
CDR3aa: CASSGVGPPYEQYF
abundance: many
j_gene: TRBJ2-7
d_gene: .
v_gene: TRBV6-2/TRBV6-3

CDR3nt: TGTGCCAGCAGCAGAGGGGCGGAAAAATGGGCAGATACGCAGTATTTT
CDR3aa: CASSRGAEKWADTQYF
abundance: many
j_gene: TRBJ2-3
d_gene: .
v_gene: TRBV7-2

CDR3nt: TGTGCCAAGGCCCCGGATCGACAGAACTCCTACGAGCAGTACTTC
CDR3aa: CAKAPDRQNSYEQYF
abundance: few
j_gene: TRBJ2-7
d_gene: .
v_gene: TRBV6-1

CDR3nt: TGTGCCAGCACAATCAGCGCCTCCTACGAGCAGTACTTC
CDR3aa: CASTISASYEQYF
abundance: many
j_gene: TRBJ2-7
d_gene: .
v_gene: TRBV6-8

CDR3nt: TGTGCCAGCAGCAATCCAAGGACAGGGGGACATCAGCCCCAGCATTTT
CDR3aa: CASSNPRTGGHQPQHF
abundance: many
j_gene: TRBJ1-5
d_gene: TRBD1
v_gene: TRBV5-8

CDR3nt: TGTGCCAGCAGCTTGGGACAGGGGGGTATCGGAGCCCAGCATTTT
CDR3aa: CASSLGQGGIGAQHF
abundance: many
j_gene: TRBJ1-5
d_gene: TRBD1
v_gene: TRBV7-2

CDR3nt: TGTGCCAGCAGCCAGAATTGGGGGGCGAACACTGAAGCTTTCTTT
CDR3aa: CASSQNWGANTEAFF
abundance: many
j_gene: TRBJ1-1
d_gene: .
v_gene: TRBV3-1

CDR3nt: TGTGCCAGCAGCTTCGGCTATAGCGGGAACCCCGGGGAGCTGTTTTTT
CDR3aa: CASSFGYSGNPGELFF
abundance: many
j_gene: TRBJ2-2
d_gene: TRBD2
v_gene: TRBV7-2

CDR3nt: TGTGCCAGCAGTGCACTAGCGGTATCCACAGATACGCAGTATTTT
CDR3aa: CASSALAVSTDTQYF
abundance: many
j_gene: TRBJ2-3
d_gene: TRBD2
v_gene: TRBV6-5

CDR3nt: TGTGCCAGCACCCGAGTGATTCAAGAGACCCAGTACTTC
CDR3aa: CASTRVIQETQYF
abundance: many
j_gene: TRBJ2-5
d_gene: .
v_gene: TRBV12-3/TRBV12-4

CDR3nt: TGTGCCAGCAGCCAAACTCCAGAGACCCAGTACTTC
CDR3aa: CASSQTPETQYF
abundance: many
j_gene: TRBJ2-5
d_gene: .
v_gene: TRBV12-3/TRBV12-4

CDR3nt: TGCAGTGCTAGAGCTCGGCAGAGGCCGCGCGTAAATGAGCAGTTCTTC
CDR3aa: CSARARQRPRVNEQFF
abundance: many
j_gene: TRBJ2-1
d_gene: .
v_gene: TRBV20-1

CDR3nt: TGTGCCAGCAGTTTAACCCTAGCGGGAATTGTGGAGACCCAGTACTTC
CDR3aa: CASSLTLAGIVETQYF
abundance: many
j_gene: TRBJ2-5
d_gene: TRBD2
v_gene: TRBV12-3/TRBV12-4

CDR3nt: TGTGCCAGCAGCCGCGCTGAACTAGCGGGCTACGAGCAGTACTTC
CDR3aa: CASSRAELAGYEQYF
abundance: many
j_gene: TRBJ2-7
d_gene: TRBD2
v_gene: TRBV7-2

CDR3nt: TGCGCCAGCAGCCAAGATAACAGGGGCTATGGCTACACCTTC
CDR3aa: CASSQDNRGYGYTF
abundance: many
j_gene: TRBJ1-2
d_gene: TRBD1
v_gene: TRBV4-3

CDR3nt: TGTGCCAGCAGCCCGCCGTTGGGCGGGGACTTCTACGAGCAGTACTTC
CDR3aa: CASSPPLGGDFYEQYF
abundance: many
j_gene: TRBJ2-7
d_gene: .
v_gene: TRBV7-9

CDR3nt: TGTGCCAGCAGTCCTGGGACTAGCGGGGAGACAGATACGCAGTATTTT
CDR3aa: CASSPGTSGETDTQYF
abundance: many
j_gene: TRBJ2-3
d_gene: TRBD2
v_gene: TRBV27

CDR3nt: TGTGCCAGCACCCTTCGGAGTACTGAAGCTTTCTTT
CDR3aa: CASTLRSTEAFF
abundance: many
j_gene: TRBJ1-1
d_gene: .
v_gene: TRBV7-6

CDR3nt: TGTGCCAGCAGCTCTCGGACTAGCGGGGTTAGCGTGGTCTTC
CDR3aa: CASSSRTSGVSVVF
abundance: many
j_gene: TRBJ2-1
d_gene: TRBD2
v_gene: TRBV7-2

CDR3nt: TGTGCCAGCAGCTTGGACTTAGGTCAGCCCCAGCATTTT
CDR3aa: CASSLDLGQPQHF
abundance: many
j_gene: TRBJ1-5
d_gene: .
v_gene: TRBV7-2

CDR3nt: TGTGCCAGCAGTGCGATCGTTCTAGCGGGGTTCACAGATACGCAGTATTTT
CDR3aa: CASSAIVLAGFTDTQYF
abundance: many
j_gene: TRBJ2-3
d_gene: TRBD2
v_gene: TRBV6-1

CDR3nt: TGTGCCAGCAGTTTGGAGGTAGGGGAAGCTTTCTTT
CDR3aa: CASSLEVGEAFF
abundance: many
j_gene: TRBJ1-1
d_gene: .
v_gene: TRBV28

CDR3nt: TGTGCCAGCAGTTACTCACAGGGGATCTCCTACGAGCAGTACTTC
CDR3aa: CASSYSQGISYEQYF
abundance: many
j_gene: TRBJ2-7
d_gene: TRBD1
v_gene: TRBV6-5

CDR3nt: TGTGCCAGCAGCTCTAGGCAGGGGGGGAACACCGGGGAGCTGTTTTTT
CDR3aa: CASSSRQGGNTGELFF
abundance: many
j_gene: TRBJ2-2
d_gene: .
v_gene: TRBV7-2

CDR3nt: TGTGCCAGCAGCGTTAGCGGCTACAATGAGCAGTTCTTC
CDR3aa: CASSVSGYNEQFF
abundance: many
j_gene: TRBJ2-1
d_gene: .
v_gene: TRBV7-2

CDR3nt: TGTGCCAGCAGACCGACAGGGAGGAACACTGAAGCTTTCTTT
CDR3aa: CASRPTGRNTEAFF
abundance: few
j_gene: TRBJ1-1
d_gene: TRBD1
v_gene: TRBV12-3/TRBV12-4

CDR3nt: TGTGCCAGCAGCCATGGGGGGGAGTCAGAAGCTTTCTTT
CDR3aa: CASSHGGESEAFF
abundance: many
j_gene: TRBJ1-1
d_gene: .
v_gene: TRBV12-3/TRBV12-4

CDR3nt: TGTGCCAGCAGCAACCCTTGGCCCCAGCATTTT
CDR3aa: CASSNPWPQHF
abundance: many
j_gene: TRBJ1-5
d_gene: .
v_gene: TRBV28

CDR3nt: TGTGCCAGCAGCACTCTTTCTGGGGCCAACGTCCTGACTTTC
CDR3aa: CASSTLSGANVLTF
abundance: many
j_gene: TRBJ2-6
d_gene: .
v_gene: TRBV7-2

CDR3nt: TGTGCCAGCAGTTACATCAAGAACTACGAGCAGTACTTC
CDR3aa: CASSYIKNYEQYF
abundance: few
j_gene: TRBJ2-7
d_gene: .
v_gene: TRBV6-6

CDR3nt: TGCGCCAGCAGCCAAGGGACAGGCTATGGCTACACCTTC
CDR3aa: CASSQGTGYGYTF
abundance: many
j_gene: TRBJ1-2
d_gene: TRBD1
v_gene: TRBV4-1

CDR3nt: TGTGCCAGTAGTAAACTCCCGGACAGGGCCCAGCCCCAGCATTTT
CDR3aa: CASSKLPDRAQPQHF
abundance: many
j_gene: TRBJ1-5
d_gene: TRBD1
v_gene: TRBV19

CDR3nt: TGTGCCAGCAGTTACTCTGACAGGGAAAATCAGCCCCAGCATTTT
CDR3aa: CASSYSDRENQPQHF
abundance: many
j_gene: TRBJ1-5
d_gene: TRBD1
v_gene: TRBV6-6

CDR3nt: TGTGCCAGCAGCTTGGACGCCTTCTCCTACGAGCAGTACTTC
CDR3aa: CASSLDAFSYEQYF
abundance: many
j_gene: TRBJ2-7
d_gene: .
v_gene: TRBV7-2

CDR3nt: TGTGCCAGCAGCTTATTAGCAGGGGGTCTCTATAGCAATCAGCCCCAGCATTTT
CDR3aa: CASSLLAGGLYSNQPQHF
abundance: many
j_gene: TRBJ1-5
d_gene: TRBD1
v_gene: TRBV7-2

CDR3nt: TGTGCCAGCAGCCCGGACAGGGGGTTATACAATGAGCAGTTCTTC
CDR3aa: CASSPDRGLYNEQFF
abundance: many
j_gene: TRBJ2-1
d_gene: TRBD1
v_gene: TRBV7-2

CDR3nt: TGTGCCAGCAGCTTAGGTAGTTCAGATACGCAGTATTTT
CDR3aa: CASSLGSSDTQYF
abundance: many
j_gene: TRBJ2-3
d_gene: .
v_gene: TRBV7-2

CDR3nt: TGTGCTAGCAGCTTAGCTGACCGCACCGGGGAGCTGTTTTTT
CDR3aa: CASSLADRTGELFF
abundance: many
j_gene: TRBJ2-2
d_gene: .
v_gene: TRBV7-6

CDR3nt: TGTGCCAGCAGCTTGCCTCGGGGAATCACAGATACGCAGTATTTT
CDR3aa: CASSLPRGITDTQYF
abundance: many
j_gene: TRBJ2-3
d_gene: .
v_gene: TRBV7-2

CDR3nt: TGTGCCAGCAGCTTAGGACTAGCGGGGAGTACAGATACGCAGTATTTT
CDR3aa: CASSLGLAGSTDTQYF
abundance: many
j_gene: TRBJ2-3
d_gene: TRBD2
v_gene: TRBV7-2

CDR3nt: TGTGCCAGCAGCTTGGGGGGCGGCAAGACCCAGTACTTC
CDR3aa: CASSLGGGKTQYF
abundance: few
j_gene: TRBJ2-5
d_gene: .
v_gene: TRBV5-6

CDR3nt: TGCAGTGCTAGGGCACCCCGGGGGCTTAATTCACCCCTCCACTTT
CDR3aa: CSARAPRGLNSPLHF
abundance: many
j_gene: TRBJ1-6
d_gene: .
v_gene: TRBV20-1

CDR3nt: TGTGCCAGCAGTAGCACCAGGGGAGTCACTGAAGCTTTCTTT
CDR3aa: CASSSTRGVTEAFF
abundance: many
j_gene: TRBJ1-1
d_gene: .
v_gene: TRBV6-1

CDR3nt: TGTGCCAGCAGCTTTAGCGGGGGGGCCACAGATACGCAGTATTTT
CDR3aa: CASSFSGGATDTQYF
abundance: .
j_gene: TRBJ2-3
d_gene: TRBD2
v_gene: TRBV7-3

CDR3nt: TGCAGCGTTACGGGACAGGGGAACACTGAAGCTTTCTTT
CDR3aa: CSVTGQGNTEAFF
abundance: many
j_gene: TRBJ1-1
d_gene: TRBD1
v_gene: TRBV29-1

CDR3nt: TGTGCCATCAGTGATATTGGGCTGGAAGCTTTCTTT
CDR3aa: CAISDIGLEAFF
abundance: many
j_gene: TRBJ1-1
d_gene: .
v_gene: TRBV10-3

CDR3nt: TGTGCCAGCAGTTTGCCTCCGGTTACTAACTATGGCTACACCTTC
CDR3aa: CASSLPPVTNYGYTF
abundance: many
j_gene: TRBJ1-2
d_gene: .
v_gene: TRBV28

CDR3nt: TGTGCCAGCAGCTTGGGGACAGGGGGCGAGCCCCAGCATTTT
CDR3aa: CASSLGTGGEPQHF
abundance: many
j_gene: TRBJ1-5
d_gene: TRBD1
v_gene: TRBV7-4

CDR3nt: TGTGCCACCAGCAGAGAAAAGGGGACAGGGGCTAATGAGCAGTTCTTC
CDR3aa: CATSREKGTGANEQFF
abundance: many
j_gene: TRBJ2-1
d_gene: TRBD1
v_gene: TRBV15

CDR3nt: TGTGCCAGCAGCTCTTATACTACCCGCTACGAGCAGTACTTC
CDR3aa: CASSSYTTRYEQYF
abundance: many
j_gene: TRBJ2-7
d_gene: .
v_gene: TRBV7-2

CDR3nt: TGTGCCACCGGGACCGGGACTAGCGCCCTCGAGCAGTACTTC
CDR3aa: CATGTGTSALEQYF
abundance: many
j_gene: TRBJ2-7
d_gene: TRBD2
v_gene: TRBV6-6

CDR3nt: TGTGCCAGCAGCGTCGACAGAGACCCTAGCAATCAGCCCCAGCATTTT
CDR3aa: CASSVDRDPSNQPQHF
abundance: many
j_gene: TRBJ1-5
d_gene: .
v_gene: TRBV9

CDR3nt: TGTGCCAGCACAATTAGCGGGGGGGCGAGAGAGACCCAGTACTTC
CDR3aa: CASTISGGARETQYF
abundance: many
j_gene: TRBJ2-5
d_gene: TRBD2
v_gene: TRBV7-2

CDR3nt: TGTGCCAGCAGCTTACAGGGTCTAGAGACCCAGTACTTC
CDR3aa: CASSLQGLETQYF
abundance: many
j_gene: TRBJ2-5
d_gene: .
v_gene: TRBV7-2

CDR3nt: TGTGCCAGCAGTTTATACGTTGGACACCGCGATGGCTACACCTTC
CDR3aa: CASSLYVGHRDGYTF
abundance: many
j_gene: TRBJ1-2
d_gene: .
v_gene: TRBV28

CDR3nt: TGTGCCAGCAGCTTTCGGCAACAGCCAACTTGGGGCTACACCTTC
CDR3aa: CASSFRQQPTWGYTF
abundance: many
j_gene: TRBJ1-2
d_gene: .
v_gene: TRBV7-2

CDR3nt: TGTGCCAGCAGCACAGGACAGGGGATTTATGAAAAACTGTTTTTT
CDR3aa: CASSTGQGIYEKLFF
abundance: many
j_gene: TRBJ1-4
d_gene: TRBD1
v_gene: TRBV7-2

CDR3nt: TGTGCCAGCAGCAGAGAGACCTGGACAGACGAGCAGTACTTC
CDR3aa: CASSRETWTDEQYF
abundance: many
j_gene: TRBJ2-7
d_gene: .
v_gene: TRBV7-2

CDR3nt: TGTGCCAGCAGCTTACACGATGAGCAGTTCTTC
CDR3aa: CASSLHDEQFF
abundance: many
j_gene: TRBJ2-1
d_gene: .
v_gene: TRBV7-2